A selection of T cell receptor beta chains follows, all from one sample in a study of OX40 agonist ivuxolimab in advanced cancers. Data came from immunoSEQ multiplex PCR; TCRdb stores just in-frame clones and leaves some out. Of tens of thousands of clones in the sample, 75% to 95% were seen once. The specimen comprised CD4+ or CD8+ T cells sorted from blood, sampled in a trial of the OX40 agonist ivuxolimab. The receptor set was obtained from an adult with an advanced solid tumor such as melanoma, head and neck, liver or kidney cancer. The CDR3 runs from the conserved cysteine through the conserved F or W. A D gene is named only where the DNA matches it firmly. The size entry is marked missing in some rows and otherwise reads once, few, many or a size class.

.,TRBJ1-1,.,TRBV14,CASSQEEGVTEAFF,TGTGCCAGCAGCCAAGAAGAGGGAGTCACTGAAGCTTTCTTT
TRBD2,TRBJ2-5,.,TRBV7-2,CASSLGLAGQETQYF,TGTGCCAGCAGCTTAGGTCTAGCGGGACAAGAGACCCAGTACTTC
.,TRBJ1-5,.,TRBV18,CASSPGTPYSNQPQHF,TGTGCCAGCTCACCGGGAACCCCTTATAGCAATCAGCCCCAGCATTTT
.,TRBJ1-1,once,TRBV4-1,CASSQDRAQYMNTEAFF,TGCGCCAGCAGCCAAGATCGAGCGCAATACATGAACACTGAAGCTTTCTTT
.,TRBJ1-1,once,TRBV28,CASSLGQMNTEAFF,TGTGCCAGCAGTCTCGGTCAAATGAACACTGAAGCTTTCTTT
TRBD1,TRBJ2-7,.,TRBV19,CASSIRGQGGSYEQYF,TGTGCCAGTAGTATAAGGGGACAGGGGGGCTCCTACGAGCAGTACTTC
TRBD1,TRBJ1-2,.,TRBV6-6,CASIGVGQGDYGYTF,TGTGCCAGCATCGGGGTCGGTCAGGGGGACTATGGCTACACCTTC
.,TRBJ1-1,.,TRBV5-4,CASSAELRTMNTEAFF,TGTGCCAGCAGCGCCGAACTGAGGACCATGAACACTGAAGCTTTCTTT
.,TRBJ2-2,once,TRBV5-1,CASSLGGTDTGELFF,TGCGCCAGCAGCTTGGGTGGGACGGACACCGGGGAGCTGTTTTTT
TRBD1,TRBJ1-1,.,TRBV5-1,CASSFKRGQGLDAFF,TGCGCCAGCAGCTTCAAGAGGGGACAGGGGTTGGATGCTTTCTTT
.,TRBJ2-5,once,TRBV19,CASSIARTSGETQYF,TGTGCCAGTAGTATAGCCCGGACATCTGGGGAGACCCAGTACTTC
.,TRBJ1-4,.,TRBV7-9,CASSYSSPRGEKLFF,TGTGCCAGCAGTTATTCGAGCCCAAGAGGAGAAAAACTGTTTTTT
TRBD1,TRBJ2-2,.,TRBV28,CASLTRDRVGGELFF,TGTGCCAGCCTAACCCGGGACAGGGTCGGCGGGGAGCTGTTTTTT
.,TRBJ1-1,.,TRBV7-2,CASSPHSGYTEAFF,TGTGCCAGCAGCCCCCACTCGGGTTACACTGAAGCTTTCTTT
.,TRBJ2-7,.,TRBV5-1,CASSTRAGTPYEQYF,TGCGCCAGCAGCACCAGAGCCGGGACACCCTACGAGCAGTACTTC
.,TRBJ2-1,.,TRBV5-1,CASGIATGKFF,TGCGCCAGCGGAATAGCGACAGGAAAGTTCTTC
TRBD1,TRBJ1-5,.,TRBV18,CASSPRTGDGDQPQHF,TGTGCCAGCTCACCTCGGACAGGGGACGGAGATCAGCCCCAGCATTTT
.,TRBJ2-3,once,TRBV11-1,CASSLRQVTDTQYF,TGTGCCAGCAGCCTAAGACAGGTGACAGATACGCAGTATTTT
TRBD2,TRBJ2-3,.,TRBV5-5,CASSGRADTQYF,TGTGCCAGCAGCGGGAGGGCAGATACGCAGTATTTT
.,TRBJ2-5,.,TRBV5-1,CASNSDTGRAGEQYF,TGCGCCAGCAACTCGGACACGGGTAGGGCCGGTGAGCAGTACTTC
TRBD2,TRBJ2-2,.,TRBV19,CASSTAGDGGELFF,TGTGCCAGTAGTACAGCGGGAGATGGCGGGGAGCTGTTTTTT
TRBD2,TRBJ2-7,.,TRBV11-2,CASSLALSSGTYEQYF,TGTGCCAGCAGCTTAGCGTTGTCTAGCGGTACCTACGAGCAGTACTTC
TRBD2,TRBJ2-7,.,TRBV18,CASSPPSGKSGEQYF,TGTGCCAGCTCACCACCGAGCGGGAAGTCCGGCGAGCAGTACTTC
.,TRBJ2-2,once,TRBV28,CASRVQNTGELFF,TGTGCCAGCAGGGTACAGAACACCGGGGAGCTGTTTTTT
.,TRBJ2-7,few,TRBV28,CASSRDRGNYEQYF,TGTGCCAGCAGTAGAGACAGAGGGAATTACGAGCAGTACTTC
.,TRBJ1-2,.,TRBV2,CASSEGGNYGYTF,TGTGCCAGCAGTGAAGGAGGAAACTATGGCTACACCTTC
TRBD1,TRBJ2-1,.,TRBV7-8,CASRNRGSYNEQFF,TGTGCCAGCCGAAACAGGGGCTCCTACAATGAGCAGTTCTTC
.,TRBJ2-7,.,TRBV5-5,CASSLIGSSYEQYF,TGTGCCAGCAGCTTGATAGGGAGCTCCTACGAGCAGTACTTC
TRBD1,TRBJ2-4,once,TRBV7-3,CASSPYAGTGLNIQYF,TGTGCCAGCAGCCCGTATGCCGGGACAGGGTTGAACATTCAGTACTTC
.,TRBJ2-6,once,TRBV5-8,CASSLRQTGANVLTF,TGTGCCAGCAGCTTGCGTCAGACTGGGGCCAACGTCCTGACTTTC
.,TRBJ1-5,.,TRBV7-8,CASSLQVANQPQHF,TGTGCCAGCAGCTTGCAGGTCGCCAATCAGCCCCAGCATTTT
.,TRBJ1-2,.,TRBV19,CASSITVLYGYTF,TGTGCCAGTAGTATAACAGTGCTATATGGCTACACCTTC
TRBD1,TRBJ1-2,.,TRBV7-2,CASSPWDSDAYGYTF,TGTGCCAGCAGCCCGTGGGACAGCGACGCCTATGGCTACACCTTC